Shown below are 23 T cell receptor beta chains from a single sample sequenced in a study of blood T cell repertoires in COVID-19. Clones were read by immunoSEQ multiplex PCR, and TCRdb kept only the in-frame ones, dropping some. The sample has approximately 200,000 clones; 80% to 90% are singletons. What was sequenced was peripheral blood. The receptors stem from a man in his sixties with acute or convalescent COVID-19.

The chain couples TRBV5-4 to TRBJ2-2, with TRBD2 matching 7 bases. After removal of 5 bases from V and 0 bases from J, the junction contained 7 bases not matched to a gene. The CDR3 length is 16 residues. Germline CDR1 and CDR2: SGHNT and YYREEE (reference sequence). CDR3 bases: TGTGCCAGCAGACCCGGGAGGTCCTCGAACACCGGGGAGCTGTTTTTT. Translated: CASRPGRSSNTGELFF.

The V call is TRBV27, the J call TRBJ2-7; possible D gene TRBD2, 5 bases. This CDR3 has 14 residues. Trimming cost V 5 bases and J 8 bases, with 19 bases left between them. The V gene's germline CDR1 is MNHEY and CDR2 SMNVEV (reference sequence). The CDR3 protein is CASSGERSPFKQYF. The CDR3 DNA is TGTGCCAGCAGTGGGGAGCGCTCCCCTTTTAAGCAGTACTTC.

This clone was observed a few times. The chain uses TRBV6-5 and TRBJ1-2; D not certain. The germline V gene encodes CDR1 MNHEY and CDR2 SVGAGI. The CDR3 extends over 14 amino acids. V lost 6 bases and J lost 2, with 13 bases in between. CDR3 in amino acids: CASRGGFWNYGYTF. The DNA for the CDR3 is TGTGCCAGCAGAGGAGGTTTCTGGAACTATGGCTACACCTTC.

V usage is TRBV7-9 and J usage is TRBJ1-4; D may be TRBD1 (5 bases). The CDR3 totals 14 residues. V dropped 1 base and J dropped 8 bases, with 11 bases sitting between them. Germline assignment: CDR1 SEHNR and CDR2 FQNEAQ (reference sequence). The CDR3 region is CASSLGGVQEKLFF. The CDR3 DNA sequence: TGTGCCAGCAGCTTAGGGGGGGTACAGGAAAAACTGTTTTTT. Filled out from reference TRBV7-9 and TRBJ1-4, the complete variable domain reads DTGVSQNPRHKITKRGQNVTFRCDPISEHNRLYWYRQTLGQGPEFLTYFQNEAQLEKSRLLSDRFSAERPKGSFSTLEIQRTEQGDSAMYLCASSLGGVQEKLFFGSGTQLSVL.

The rearrangement links TRBV18 to TRBJ1-5; D call uncertain. Germline CDR1 and CDR2: KGHSH and LQKENI. With 1 base removed from V and 5 bases from J, the gap between germline ends came to 9 bases. The CDR3 consists of 14 residues. The CDR3 reads CASSPLGGDQPQHF. CDR3 DNA: TGTGCCAGCTCACCACTCGGAGGCGATCAGCCCCAGCATTTT.

The gene calls are TRBV11-2 and TRBJ2-6, with 8 bases fitting TRBD1. V dropped 5 bases and J dropped 4; count of bases not matched to a gene: 4. The germline V gene encodes CDR1 SGHAT and CDR2 FQNNGV. The CDR3 runs to 15 residues. CDR3 residues: CASSPTGAGANVLTF. The DNA of the CDR3 is TGTGCCAGCAGCCCGACAGGGGCCGGGGCCAACGTCCTGACTTTC. Full variable domain (outside the CDR3, taken from reference TRBV11-2 and TRBJ2-6): EAGVAQSPRYKIIEKRQSVAFWCNPISGHATLYWYQQILGQGPKLLIQFQNNGVVDDSQLPKDRFSAERLKGVDSTLKIQPAKLEDSAVYLCASSPTGAGANVLTFGAGSRLTVL.

The chain uses TRBV7-9 and TRBJ2-4, with TRBD1 identical over 8 bases. Germline trimming cut 1 base from V and 2 bases from J; bases unmatched to any gene: 10. The CDR3 runs 18 residues. Germline assignment: CDR1 SEHNR and CDR2 FQNEAQ (reference sequence). In nucleotides, the CDR3 is TGTGCCAGCAGCTTAGGAATAGGGGACAGGCGTTCCAAAAACATTCAGTACTTC. Translation gives CASSLGIGDRRSKNIQYF. Variable domain in full (rest from reference TRBV7-9 and TRBJ2-4): DTGVSQNPRHKITKRGQNVTFRCDPISEHNRLYWYRQTLGQGPEFLTYFQNEAQLEKSRLLSDRFSAERPKGSFSTLEIQRTEQGDSAMYLCASSLGIGDRRSKNIQYFGAGTRLSVL.

The rearrangement joins TRBV5-1 to TRBJ2-1, with TRBD1 matching 7 bases. Germline V gene data show CDR1 as SGHRS and CDR2 as YFSETQ. This CDR3 is 16 amino acids long. J was trimmed by 3 bases and V by 0 bases; bases with no gene match: 6. The CDR3 region has the DNA TGCGCCAGCAGCTTGGGGGACAGCCCTTTCTACAATGAGCAGTTCTTC. It yields the protein CASSLGDSPFYNEQFF.

CDR3 region: CASSRHDREVGQPQHF. CDR3 in DNA: TGTGCCAGTAGTCGACACGACAGGGAAGTTGGGCAGCCCCAGCATTTT. The chain carries TRBV19 and TRBJ1-5, with 7 bases matching TRBD1. V lost 5 bases, J lost 7 bases, and 14 bases stayed unmatched. This CDR3 has 16 amino acids. Germline V CDR1 and CDR2: LNHDA, SQIVND (reference sequence).

This clone was found once. The rearrangement joins TRBV4-2 to TRBJ2-7; no firm D call. Trimming took 0 bases from V and 2 from J, leaving 11 bases between them. There are 15 residues in the CDR3. Germline-derived CDR1 and CDR2 are LGHNA and YNFKEQ. The DNA for the CDR3 is TGTGCCAGCAGCCAAGATCCTGATACTCCCTACGAGCAGTACTTC. Residues: CASSQDPDTPYEQYF.

V usage is TRBV18 and J usage is TRBJ2-1; D gene uncertain. With 3 bases removed from V and 8 bases from J, the gap between germline ends came to 20 bases. The CDR3 is 16 residues long. The germline CDR1 and CDR2 sequences are KGHSH and LQKENI. The CDR3 region is CASSPPNAVARDEQFF. The CDR3 coding sequence is TGTGCCAGCTCACCCCCAAATGCGGTGGCGCGAGATGAGCAGTTCTTC.

The rearrangement links TRBV28 to TRBJ1-6; the D is unclear. This CDR3 is built from 12 residues. V was trimmed by 5 bases and J by 9 bases, leaving 8 bases between them. Germline CDR1 is MDHEN and CDR2 is SYDVKM. The CDR3 region has the DNA TGTGCCAGCAGTCAACAGATTTCACCCCTCCACTTT. Translation gives CASSQQISPLHF.

This rearrangement joins TRBV2 to TRBJ2-1, with 10 bases aligning to TRBD2. Trimming at V came to 7 bases and at J to 7 bases, leaving 4 bases not matched to a gene. Germline-derived CDR1 and CDR2 are SNHLY and FYNNEI. The CDR3 spans 13 residues. The CDR3 loop is CASMPSGRNEQFF. CDR3 bases: TGTGCCAGCATGCCTAGCGGGAGAAATGAGCAGTTCTTC.

This clone was detected only once. The chain carries TRBV4-1 and TRBJ2-1; 14 bases are a match to TRBD2. CDR1 and CDR2 (germline): MGHRA, YSYEKL. Unmatched junction bases numbered 6, after V lost 4 bases and J lost 7 bases. The CDR3 length is 16 residues. Written as DNA, the CDR3 is TGCGCCAGCAGCCGGGGACTAGCGGGAGAAGTGAATGAGCAGTTCTTC. It translates to CASSRGLAGEVNEQFF.

The chain uses TRBV9 and TRBJ2-3, with 10 bases aligning to TRBD2. Germline CDR1 reads SGDLS; CDR2 reads YYNGEE. CDR3 length equals 18 residues. Germline trimming cut 3 bases from V and 1 base from J; bases unmatched to any gene: 11. CDR3 nucleotides: TGTGCCAGCAGCGCAACTAGCGGGATTAACCTGCGCACAGATACGCAGTATTTT. This encodes CASSATSGINLRTDTQYF.

The chain employs TRBV27 and TRBJ2-7, with D possibly TRBD2 on 6 matching bases. The CDR3 runs 16 residues. Trimming took 4 bases from V and 0 from J, leaving 16 bases between them. Germline values: CDR1 MNHEY, CDR2 SMNVEV (reference sequence). The CDR3 loop reads CASSYSGTPSSYEQYF. The CDR3 DNA reads as TGTGCCAGCAGTTACTCCGGGACTCCGAGCTCCTACGAGCAGTACTTC.

The chain recombines TRBV18 with TRBJ1-2, with D possibly matching TRBD1 (6 bases). CDR3 length: 14 amino acids. V lost 2 bases, J lost 5 bases, and 12 bases lay in between. Looked up from germline, CDR1 is KGHSH and CDR2 is LQKENI. The CDR3 DNA is TGTGCCAGCTCACCAAGGGAACAGGGATATGGCTACACCTTC. Translated, it gives CASSPREQGYGYTF.

CDR3 in amino acids: CAWSFWTGMAGANVLTF. The CDR3, as DNA: TGTGCCTGGAGTTTCTGGACAGGGATGGCCGGGGCCAACGTCCTGACTTTC. The rearrangement joins TRBV30 to TRBJ2-6, with 8 bases matching TRBD1. Germline lookup yields CDR1 GTSNPN and CDR2 SVGIG (reference sequence). The CDR3 covers 17 residues. Trimming took 2 bases from V and 4 from J; bases not matched to a gene: 10. Looking up the rest from reference TRBV30 and TRBJ2-6 gives the full variable domain: SQTIHQWPATLVQPVGSPLSLECTVEGTSNPNLYWYRQAAGRGLQLLFYSVGIGQISSEVPQNLSASRPQDRQFILSSKKLLLSDSGFYLCAWSFWTGMAGANVLTFGAGSRLTVL.

The V call is TRBV3-1 (or the pseudogene TRBV3-2), the J call TRBJ1-1; no reliable D call. There are 14 residues in the CDR3. V was clipped by 1 base and J by 1 base, with 7 bases between them. The V gene's germline CDR1 is LGHDT and CDR2 YNNKEL (reference sequence). The CDR3 DNA sequence: TGTGCCAGCAGCCAAGGCAGGTGGAACACTGAAGCTTTCTTT. Its protein is CASSQGRWNTEAFF.

The rearrangement links TRBV19 to TRBJ2-7, with D possibly TRBD1 on 5 matching bases. Germline CDR1 reads LNHDA; CDR2 reads SQIVND (reference sequence). The CDR3 sequence is 13 residues long. With 4 bases removed from V and 7 bases from J, the gap between germline ends came to 14 bases. The CDR3 reads CASSSGRVGEQYF. CDR3 nucleotide sequence: TGTGCCAGTAGTAGTGGCAGGGTGGGAGAGCAGTACTTC. Looking up the rest from reference TRBV19 and TRBJ2-7 gives the full variable domain: DGGITQSPKYLFRKEGQNVTLSCEQNLNHDAMYWYRQDPGQGLRLIYYSQIVNDFQKGDIAEGYSVSREKKESFPLTVTSAQKNPTAFYLCASSSGRVGEQYFGPGTRLTVT.

Comments on this clone: Germline and junction disagree at one end, which may indicate a read error. The rearrangement joins TRBV7-7 to TRBJ2-1, with 9 bases matching TRBD1. The CDR3 extends over 15 amino acids. Per germline, CDR1 SSHAT and CDR2 FNYEAQ (reference sequence). The CDR3, as DNA: TGTGCTAGCAGTATCGGGACAGGGAAACCCAATGAGCAGTTCTTC. Amino acids: CASSIGTGKPNEQFF.

The CDR3 is CASSLVAVADEQYF. The CDR3 nucleotides read TGTGCCAGCAGTTTAGTAGCGGTGGCGGATGAGCAGTACTTC. The V and J genes are TRBV27 and TRBJ2-7, with D perhaps TRBD2 (6 bases). Germline V gene data show CDR1 as MNHEY and CDR2 as SMNVEV (reference sequence). The CDR3 runs to 14 residues. V shed 2 bases and J shed 7 bases, with 15 bases lying between them.

The gene calls are TRBV24-1 and TRBJ2-3, with 7 bases lining up with TRBD2. The junction had 8 bases not matched to a gene; V was cut back by 4 bases and J by 5 bases. The CDR3 length is 15 residues. Germline loops: CDR1 KGHDR, CDR2 SFDVKD. CDR3 sequence reads: CATSEAGRRGDTQYF. CDR3 in DNA: TGTGCCACCAGTGAGGCCGGGAGGCGTGGAGATACGCAGTATTTT.